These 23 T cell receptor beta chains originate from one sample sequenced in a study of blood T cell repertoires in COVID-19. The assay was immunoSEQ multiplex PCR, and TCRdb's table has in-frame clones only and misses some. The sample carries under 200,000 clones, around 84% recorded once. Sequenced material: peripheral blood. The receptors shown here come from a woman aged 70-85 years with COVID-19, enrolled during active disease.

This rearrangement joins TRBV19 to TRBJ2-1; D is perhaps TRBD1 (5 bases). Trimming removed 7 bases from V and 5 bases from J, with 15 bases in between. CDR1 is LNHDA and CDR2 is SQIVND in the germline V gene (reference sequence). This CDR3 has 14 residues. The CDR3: CASNFQGSHNEQFF. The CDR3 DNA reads TGTGCCAGTAATTTTCAGGGATCGCACAATGAGCAGTTCTTC.

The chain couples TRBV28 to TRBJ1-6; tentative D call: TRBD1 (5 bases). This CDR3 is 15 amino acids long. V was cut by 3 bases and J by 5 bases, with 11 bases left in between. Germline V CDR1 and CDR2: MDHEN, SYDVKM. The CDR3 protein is CASSFGGANNSPLHF. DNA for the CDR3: TGTGCCAGCAGTTTTGGAGGGGCTAATAATTCACCCCTCCACTTT.

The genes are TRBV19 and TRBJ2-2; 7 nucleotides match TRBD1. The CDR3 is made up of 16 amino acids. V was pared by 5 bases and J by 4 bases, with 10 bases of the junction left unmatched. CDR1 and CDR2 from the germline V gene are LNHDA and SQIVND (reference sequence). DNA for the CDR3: TGTGCCAGTAGTTCGACAGGGACCTCTCTCACCGGGGAGCTGTTTTTT. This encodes CASSSTGTSLTGELFF.

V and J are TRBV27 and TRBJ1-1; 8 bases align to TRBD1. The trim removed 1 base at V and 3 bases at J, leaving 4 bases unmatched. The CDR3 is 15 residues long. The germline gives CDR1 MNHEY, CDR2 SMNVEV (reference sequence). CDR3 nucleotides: TGTGCCAGCAGTTTATTTGGACAGGGAGACACTGAAGCTTTCTTT. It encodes CASSLFGQGDTEAFF.

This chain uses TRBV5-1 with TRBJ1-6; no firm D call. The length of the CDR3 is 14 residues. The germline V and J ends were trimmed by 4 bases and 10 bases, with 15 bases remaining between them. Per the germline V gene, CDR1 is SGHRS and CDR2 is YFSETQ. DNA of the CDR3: TGCGCCAGCAGCCAAGACCGAGGAGGCTCACCCCTCCACTTT. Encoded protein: CASSQDRGGSPLHF.

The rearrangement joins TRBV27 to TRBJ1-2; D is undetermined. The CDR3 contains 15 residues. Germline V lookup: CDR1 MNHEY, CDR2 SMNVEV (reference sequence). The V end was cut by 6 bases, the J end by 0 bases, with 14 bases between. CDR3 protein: CASRPRPYPNYGYTF. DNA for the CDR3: TGTGCCAGCAGACCCCGTCCCTACCCTAACTATGGCTACACCTTC.

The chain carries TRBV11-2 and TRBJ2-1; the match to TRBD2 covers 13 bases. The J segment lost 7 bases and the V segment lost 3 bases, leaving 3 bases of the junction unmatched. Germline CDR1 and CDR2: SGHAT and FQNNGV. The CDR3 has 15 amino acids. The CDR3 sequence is CASSFQLAGGNEQFF. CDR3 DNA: TGTGCCAGCAGCTTCCAACTAGCGGGGGGGAATGAGCAGTTCTTC.

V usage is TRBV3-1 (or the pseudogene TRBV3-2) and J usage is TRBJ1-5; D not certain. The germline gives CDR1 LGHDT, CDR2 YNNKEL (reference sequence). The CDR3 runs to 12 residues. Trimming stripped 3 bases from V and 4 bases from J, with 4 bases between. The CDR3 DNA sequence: TGTGCCAGCAGCCAGGAGAATCAGCCCCAGCATTTT. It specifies CASSQENQPQHF.

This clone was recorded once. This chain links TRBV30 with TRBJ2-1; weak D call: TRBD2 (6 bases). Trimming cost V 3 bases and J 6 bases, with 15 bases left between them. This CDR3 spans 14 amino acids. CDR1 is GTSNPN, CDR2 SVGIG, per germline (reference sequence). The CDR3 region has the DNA TGTGCCTGGAGCGGAGCGGGTAGGATCAATGAGCAGTTCTTC. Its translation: CAWSGAGRINEQFF.

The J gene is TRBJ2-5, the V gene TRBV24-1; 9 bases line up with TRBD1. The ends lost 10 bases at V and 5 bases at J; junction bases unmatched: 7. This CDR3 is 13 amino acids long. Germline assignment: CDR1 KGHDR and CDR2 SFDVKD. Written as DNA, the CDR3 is TGTGCCACAGGGACAGGGACTCGGGAGACCCAGTACTTC. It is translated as CATGTGTRETQYF.

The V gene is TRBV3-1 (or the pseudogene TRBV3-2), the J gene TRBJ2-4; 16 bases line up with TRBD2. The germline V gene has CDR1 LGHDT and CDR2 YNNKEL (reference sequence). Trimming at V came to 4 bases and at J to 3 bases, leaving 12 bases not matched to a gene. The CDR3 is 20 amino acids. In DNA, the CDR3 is TGTGCCAGCAGCCGGCTCCGGGGACTAGCGGGAGGGCCAGACAAAAACATTCAGTACTTC. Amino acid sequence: CASSRLRGLAGGPDKNIQYF.

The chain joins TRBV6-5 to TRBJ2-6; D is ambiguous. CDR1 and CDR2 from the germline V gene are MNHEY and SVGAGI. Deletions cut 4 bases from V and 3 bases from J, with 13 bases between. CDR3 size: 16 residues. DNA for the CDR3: TGTGCCAGCAGTTTTTCAAGCAGAGGTGGGGCCAACGTCCTGACTTTC. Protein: CASSFSSRGGANVLTF.

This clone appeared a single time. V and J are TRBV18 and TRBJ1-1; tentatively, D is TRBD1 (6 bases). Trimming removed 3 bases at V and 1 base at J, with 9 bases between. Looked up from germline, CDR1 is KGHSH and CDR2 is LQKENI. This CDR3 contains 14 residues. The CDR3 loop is CASSPGTQNTEAFF. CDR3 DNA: TGTGCCAGCTCACCTGGGACACAGAACACTGAAGCTTTCTTT.

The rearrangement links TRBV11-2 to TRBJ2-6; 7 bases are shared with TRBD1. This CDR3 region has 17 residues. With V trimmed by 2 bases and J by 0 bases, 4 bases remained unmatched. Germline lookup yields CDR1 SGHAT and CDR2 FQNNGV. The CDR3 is CASSLSRQGSGANVLTF. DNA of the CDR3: TGTGCCAGCAGCTTATCTCGACAGGGCTCTGGGGCCAACGTCCTGACTTTC.

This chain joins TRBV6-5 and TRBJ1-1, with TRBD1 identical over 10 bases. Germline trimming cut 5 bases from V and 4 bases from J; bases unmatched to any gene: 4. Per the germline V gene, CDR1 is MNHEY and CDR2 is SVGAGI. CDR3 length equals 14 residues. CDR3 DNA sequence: TGTGCCAGCAGTCCCGGGACAGGGGCCACTGAAGCTTTCTTT. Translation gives CASSPGTGATEAFF.

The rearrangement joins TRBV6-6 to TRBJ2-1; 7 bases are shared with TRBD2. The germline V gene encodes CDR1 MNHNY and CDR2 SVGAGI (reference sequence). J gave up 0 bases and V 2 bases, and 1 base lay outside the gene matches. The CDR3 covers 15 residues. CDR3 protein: CASSYRGSSYNEQFF. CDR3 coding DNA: TGTGCCAGCAGTTACCGCGGGAGCTCCTACAATGAGCAGTTCTTC.

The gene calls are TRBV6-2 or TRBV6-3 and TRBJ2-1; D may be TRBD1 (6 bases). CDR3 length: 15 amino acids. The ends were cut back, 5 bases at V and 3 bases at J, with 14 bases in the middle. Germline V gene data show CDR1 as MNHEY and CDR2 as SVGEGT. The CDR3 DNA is TGTGCCAGCAGTCCGACAGGAATGTACTACAATGAGCAGTTCTTC. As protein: CASSPTGMYYNEQFF.

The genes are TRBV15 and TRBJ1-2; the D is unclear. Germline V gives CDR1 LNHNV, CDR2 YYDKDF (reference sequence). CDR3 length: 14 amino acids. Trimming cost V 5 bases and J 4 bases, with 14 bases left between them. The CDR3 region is CATSPPDGGYGYTF. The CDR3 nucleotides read TGTGCCACCAGCCCTCCGGACGGAGGCTATGGCTACACCTTC.

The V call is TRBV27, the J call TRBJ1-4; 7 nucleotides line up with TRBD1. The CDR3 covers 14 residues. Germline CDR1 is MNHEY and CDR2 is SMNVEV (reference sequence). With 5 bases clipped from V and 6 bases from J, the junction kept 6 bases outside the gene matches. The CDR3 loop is CASSRPGQYEKLFF. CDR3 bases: TGTGCCAGCAGTCGACCGGGACAGTATGAAAAACTGTTTTTT.

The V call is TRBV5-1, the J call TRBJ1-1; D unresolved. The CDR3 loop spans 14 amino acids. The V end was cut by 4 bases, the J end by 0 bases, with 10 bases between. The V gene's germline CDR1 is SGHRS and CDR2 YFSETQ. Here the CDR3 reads CASSMAVMNTEAFF. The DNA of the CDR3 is TGCGCCAGCAGCATGGCGGTGATGAACACTGAAGCTTTCTTT.

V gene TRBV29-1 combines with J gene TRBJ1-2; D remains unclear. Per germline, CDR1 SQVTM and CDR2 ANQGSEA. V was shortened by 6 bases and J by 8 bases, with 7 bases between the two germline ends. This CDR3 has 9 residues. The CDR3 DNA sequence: TGCAGCGTCAGTAACGGCTACACCTTC. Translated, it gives CSVSNGYTF. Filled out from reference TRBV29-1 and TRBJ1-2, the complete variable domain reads SAVISQKPSRDICQRGTSLTIQCQVDSQVTMMFWYRQQPGQSLTLIATANQGSEATYESGFVIDKFPISRPNLTFSTLTVSNMSPEDSSIYLCSVSNGYTFGSGTRLTVV.

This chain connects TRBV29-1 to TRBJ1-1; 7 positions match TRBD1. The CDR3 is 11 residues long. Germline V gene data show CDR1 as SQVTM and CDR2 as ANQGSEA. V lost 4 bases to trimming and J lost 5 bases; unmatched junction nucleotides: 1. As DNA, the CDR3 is TGCAGCGTTGCCAGGGGGACTGAAGCTTTCTTT. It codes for CSVARGTEAFF.

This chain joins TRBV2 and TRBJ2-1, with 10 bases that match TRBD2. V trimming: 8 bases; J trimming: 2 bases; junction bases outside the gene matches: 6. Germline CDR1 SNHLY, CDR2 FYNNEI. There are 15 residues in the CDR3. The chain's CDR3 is CASVRTSGTYNEQFF. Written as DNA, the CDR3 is TGTGCCAGCGTCCGGACTAGCGGCACCTACAATGAGCAGTTCTTC.